This is a list of T cell receptor beta chains from one sample in a study of regulatory T cells in long-lasting Graves disease. From the multiplex PCR reads, TCRdb called clonotypes with MiXCR, one entry per CDR3 protein. The sample carries around 450,000 distinct CDR3 sequences, about 17% recorded once. These data were also filed under a second study, of T cells in Graves' hyperthyroidism and ophthalmopathy.

Specimen: peripheral blood mononuclear cells (PBMCs), collected at new diagnosis, from a patient treated with antithyroid drugs. Receptors were obtained from a man between 35 and 55 years old with Graves disease. Both conserved end residues are part of each CDR3. D genes are given only for firm matches. Part of the rows lack a size; the others show once, few, many or a class for expanded clones.

d_call: TRBD1; j_call: TRBJ2-7; v_call: TRBV28; clone_size: many; cdr3_nt: TGTGCCAGCTCAACTCCCGGGACAGGGAACGAGCAGTACTTC; cdr3_aa: CASSTPGTGNEQYF
d_call: TRBD2; j_call: TRBJ2-1; v_call: TRBV30; clone_size: few; cdr3_nt: TGTGCCTGGAGTGTAGGGACTATTAATGAGCAGTTCTTC; cdr3_aa: CAWSVGTINEQFF
d_call: NA; j_call: TRBJ1-1; v_call: TRBV5-1; clone_size: NA; cdr3_nt: TGCGCCAGCAGCTTGTCGGGACGGTTGAACACTGAAGCTTCCTTT; cdr3_aa: CASSLSGRLNTEASF
d_call: NA; j_call: TRBJ2-1; v_call: TRBV5-6; clone_size: many; cdr3_nt: TGTGCCAGCAGCGCATCCGGGACACGCTCCTACAATGAGCAGTTCTTC; cdr3_aa: CASSASGTRSYNEQFF
d_call: NA; j_call: TRBJ1-2; v_call: TRBV28; clone_size: NA; cdr3_nt: TGTGCCAGCAGCACTATTAATAACTATGGCTACACCTTC; cdr3_aa: CASSTINNYGYTF
d_call: NA; j_call: TRBJ1-5; v_call: TRBV28; clone_size: NA; cdr3_nt: TGTGCCAGCAGGGGACAATATAGCAATCAGCCCCAGCATTTT; cdr3_aa: CASRGQYSNQPQHF
d_call: TRBD1; j_call: TRBJ2-5; v_call: TRBV29-1; clone_size: NA; cdr3_nt: TGCAGCGTTGAAGATACAGGGGAAGAGACCCAGTACTTC; cdr3_aa: CSVEDTGEETQYF
d_call: NA; j_call: TRBJ2-1; v_call: TRBV27; clone_size: many; cdr3_nt: TGTGCCAGCAGTTTATTAGGAGGGAATGAGCAGTTCTTC; cdr3_aa: CASSLLGGNEQFF
d_call: NA; j_call: TRBJ2-7; v_call: TRBV6-1; clone_size: NA; cdr3_nt: TGTGCCGGCAGAGAATTAGCGTTCGCCGAGCAGTACTTC; cdr3_aa: CAGRELAFAEQYF
d_call: NA; j_call: TRBJ2-3; v_call: TRBV6-2/TRBV6-3; clone_size: many; cdr3_nt: TGTGCCAGCACCGAACGGGGGCCACTCACAGATACGCAGTATTTT; cdr3_aa: CASTERGPLTDTQYF
d_call: NA; j_call: TRBJ2-3; v_call: TRBV7-3; clone_size: many; cdr3_nt: TGTGCCAGCAGCTTCGGGCGGGCTAGCACAGATACGCAGTATTTT; cdr3_aa: CASSFGRASTDTQYF
d_call: TRBD2; j_call: TRBJ2-7; v_call: TRBV20-1; clone_size: many; cdr3_nt: TGCAGTGCGTGGCCTCACAGTGGCCTAGCGGGAGGCCGGGGGGGCGAGCAGTACTTC; cdr3_aa: CSAWPHSGLAGGRGGEQYF
d_call: NA; j_call: TRBJ2-3; v_call: TRBV5-5; clone_size: NA; cdr3_nt: TGTGCCAGCAGTACAGGGACGCTACTTCGCACAGATACGCAGTATTTT; cdr3_aa: CASSTGTLLRTDTQYF
d_call: NA; j_call: TRBJ2-3; v_call: TRBV2; clone_size: many; cdr3_nt: TGTGCCAGCAGTGAAGCATTCCCAGGGTCGGGCACAGATACGCAGTATTTT; cdr3_aa: CASSEAFPGSGTDTQYF
d_call: TRBD1; j_call: TRBJ1-1; v_call: TRBV9; clone_size: many; cdr3_nt: TGTGCCAGCAGCCAGGACAGGGGGCTTGGTGAAGCTTTCTTT; cdr3_aa: CASSQDRGLGEAFF
d_call: NA; j_call: TRBJ2-7; v_call: TRBV18; clone_size: many; cdr3_nt: TGTGCCAGCTCACCACAAGACTCCTCCTACGAGCAGTACTTC; cdr3_aa: CASSPQDSSYEQYF
d_call: NA; j_call: TRBJ1-5; v_call: TRBV2; clone_size: few; cdr3_nt: TGTGCCAGCAGTGACGCGGGGAGGGGGGGATTGCCCCAGCATTTT; cdr3_aa: CASSDAGRGGLPQHF
d_call: TRBD2; j_call: TRBJ2-5; v_call: TRBV10-2; clone_size: many; cdr3_nt: TGCGCCAGCAGTGAGGCGGGAGGGGGCGAGACCCAGTACTTC; cdr3_aa: CASSEAGGGETQYF
d_call: NA; j_call: TRBJ2-7; v_call: TRBV12-3/TRBV12-4; clone_size: NA; cdr3_nt: TGTGCCAGCAGTTTCGGACAGATAAGGGCCGAGCAGTACTTC; cdr3_aa: CASSFGQIRAEQYF
d_call: TRBD2; j_call: TRBJ2-2; v_call: TRBV10-3; clone_size: NA; cdr3_nt: TGTGCCATCAGTGAGTCAGGACCACCGTCCAGCGGGAGGGCCTGGACCGGGGAGCTGTTTTTT; cdr3_aa: CAISESGPPSSGRAWTGELFF
d_call: NA; j_call: TRBJ2-7; v_call: TRBV5-1; clone_size: many; cdr3_nt: TGCGCCAGCAGCTCGCTCGGCCAATTTCAAACCTACGAGCAGTACTTC; cdr3_aa: CASSSLGQFQTYEQYF
d_call: NA; j_call: TRBJ1-5; v_call: TRBV28; clone_size: few; cdr3_nt: TGTGCCAGCAGTCCTCAGGACGGTAGCCAGCCCCAGCATTTT; cdr3_aa: CASSPQDGSQPQHF
d_call: TRBD1; j_call: TRBJ2-7; v_call: TRBV7-2; clone_size: NA; cdr3_nt: TGTGCCAGCAGCCGAGGGACAGGACTCTACAAGCAGTACTTC; cdr3_aa: CASSRGTGLYKQYF
d_call: TRBD1; j_call: TRBJ2-2; v_call: TRBV11-2; clone_size: many; cdr3_nt: TGTGCCAGCAGCTCACACCGGGACAGAAACACCGGGGAGCTGTTTTTT; cdr3_aa: CASSSHRDRNTGELFF
d_call: NA; j_call: TRBJ2-4; v_call: TRBV27; clone_size: many; cdr3_nt: TGTGCCAGCAGTTATGCGGGACACCGGCTAGCCAAAAACATTCAGTACTTC; cdr3_aa: CASSYAGHRLAKNIQYF
d_call: TRBD2; j_call: TRBJ2-3; v_call: TRBV5-1; clone_size: many; cdr3_nt: TGCGCCAGCAGCTTCTCGGCGGGAGTAACAGATACGCAGTATTTT; cdr3_aa: CASSFSAGVTDTQYF
d_call: NA; j_call: TRBJ2-2; v_call: TRBV11-2; clone_size: NA; cdr3_nt: TGTGCCAGCAGCTCCCGACCTAACGCCGGGGAGCTGTTTTTT; cdr3_aa: CASSSRPNAGELFF
d_call: NA; j_call: TRBJ2-5; v_call: TRBV6-2/TRBV6-3; clone_size: NA; cdr3_nt: TGTGCCAGCCGACACGTCCAAGAGACCCAGTACTTC; cdr3_aa: CASRHVQETQYF
d_call: NA; j_call: TRBJ2-1; v_call: TRBV6-1; clone_size: many; cdr3_nt: TGTGCCAGCACCGGGACAAGCTCCTACAATGAGCAGTTCTTC; cdr3_aa: CASTGTSSYNEQFF
d_call: NA; j_call: TRBJ2-1; v_call: TRBV28; clone_size: many; cdr3_nt: TGTGCCAGCAGTTCGGGAGAGGGACTGGTCAATGAGCAGTTCTTC; cdr3_aa: CASSSGEGLVNEQFF
d_call: NA; j_call: TRBJ1-1; v_call: TRBV28; clone_size: many; cdr3_nt: TGTGCCAGCAGCCCTGCCGACAGGATGAACACTGAAGCTTTCTTT; cdr3_aa: CASSPADRMNTEAFF
d_call: NA; j_call: TRBJ1-1; v_call: TRBV10-3; clone_size: many; cdr3_nt: TGTGCCACTACGTTGGGGGTAGGGAACACTGAAGCTTTCTTT; cdr3_aa: CATTLGVGNTEAFF
d_call: TRBD1; j_call: TRBJ1-5; v_call: TRBV28; clone_size: many; cdr3_nt: TGTGCCACCTCCTGGGGGACAGAGAATCAGCCCCAGCATTTT; cdr3_aa: CATSWGTENQPQHF
d_call: TRBD2; j_call: TRBJ2-1; v_call: TRBV11-3; clone_size: many; cdr3_nt: TGTGCCAGCAGCTTAGTAGCGGGGTGGAGCTCCTACAATGAGCAGTTCTTC; cdr3_aa: CASSLVAGWSSYNEQFF
d_call: NA; j_call: TRBJ1-2; v_call: TRBV6-1; clone_size: few; cdr3_nt: TGTGCCAGCAGCCGCCGGGTTACCTATGGCTACACCTTC; cdr3_aa: CASSRRVTYGYTF
d_call: NA; j_call: TRBJ1-4; v_call: TRBV6-5; clone_size: NA; cdr3_nt: TGTGCCAGCAGTTCCCTTTTGGCAAGCAAGGAAAAACTGTTTTTT; cdr3_aa: CASSSLLASKEKLFF
d_call: NA; j_call: TRBJ1-4; v_call: TRBV3-1; clone_size: many; cdr3_nt: TGTGCCAGCAGACCCTGGTTACAGGGTGATGAAAAACTGTTTTTT; cdr3_aa: CASRPWLQGDEKLFF
d_call: NA; j_call: TRBJ1-6; v_call: TRBV30; clone_size: many; cdr3_nt: TGTGCCTGGGGCAATTCACCCCTCCACTTT; cdr3_aa: CAWGNSPLHF
d_call: TRBD1; j_call: TRBJ1-6; v_call: TRBV3-1; clone_size: many; cdr3_nt: TGTGCCAGCAGCCTTCGGACAGGGGCGGCTTCACCCCTCCACTTT; cdr3_aa: CASSLRTGAASPLHF
d_call: TRBD1; j_call: TRBJ1-5; v_call: TRBV12-3/TRBV12-4; clone_size: NA; cdr3_nt: TGTGCCAGCAGTTTACGCACAGGGGTCGGCAATCAGCCCCAGCATTTT; cdr3_aa: CASSLRTGVGNQPQHF
d_call: NA; j_call: TRBJ2-7; v_call: TRBV12-3/TRBV12-4; clone_size: NA; cdr3_nt: TGTGCCAGTAGAAGACGGGGAACCTCGGGTGAGCAGTACTTC; cdr3_aa: CASRRRGTSGEQYF
d_call: TRBD2; j_call: TRBJ2-7; v_call: TRBV29-1; clone_size: NA; cdr3_nt: TGCAGCGCTCTGACTGGCGGGAGCTCCTACGAGCAGTACTTC; cdr3_aa: CSALTGGSSYEQYF
d_call: NA; j_call: TRBJ2-4; v_call: TRBV18; clone_size: many; cdr3_nt: TGTGCCAGCTCACCACGGGACGCCGGGCGGAACATTCAGTACTTC; cdr3_aa: CASSPRDAGRNIQYF
d_call: TRBD1; j_call: TRBJ2-7; v_call: TRBV20-1; clone_size: many; cdr3_nt: TGCAGTGCTAACCCGCCGCAGGACAGGGGCCTGGACGAGCAGTACTTC; cdr3_aa: CSANPPQDRGLDEQYF